The 2 T cell receptor beta chains in this list originate from one sample, sequenced in a study of OX40 agonist ivuxolimab in advanced cancers. Only in-frame clones appear in the TCRdb table, and some are missing; sequencing was by immunoSEQ multiplex PCR. The sample carries about 93,000 clones, approximately 94% recorded once. This material consisted of CD4+ or CD8+ T cells sorted from blood, taken in a trial of the OX40 agonist ivuxolimab. Every receptor here comes from an adult with an advanced solid tumor such as melanoma, head and neck, liver or kidney cancer.

The rearrangement links TRBV5-6 to TRBJ2-1; 14 nucleotides line up with TRBD2. Germline CDR1 reads SGHDT; CDR2 reads YYEEEE. CDR3 length: 17 residues. Trimming took 4 bases from V and 4 from J; bases not matched to a gene: 7. CDR3 loop: CASSAGLAGALYNEQFF. Here the CDR3 DNA reads TGTGCCAGCAGCGCGGGACTAGCGGGAGCCCTTTACAATGAGCAGTTCTTC.

The rearrangement joins TRBV29-1 to TRBJ2-7, with TRBD1 matching 9 bases. The CDR3 is 15 amino acids. Per germline, CDR1 SQVTM and CDR2 ANQGSEA. Losses at the gene ends were 2 bases for V and 0 bases for J; bases not matched to a gene: 5. CDR3 sequence (DNA): TGCAGCGTTGAAACCTGGGACAGGGACTCCTACGAGCAGTACTTC. It yields the protein CSVETWDRDSYEQYF.